This T cell receptor (beta chain) was found in a study of blood T cell repertoires in COVID-19. Study-level information: Nucleic acid was either cDNA or gDNA, and it came from T cells, B-cell-depleted T cells, or PBMCs.

Trimming pared 3 bases from V and 0 bases from J, leaving 18 bases between. The CDR3 has 17 amino acids. The germline gives CDR1 SGHTA, CDR2 FQGNSA. TCRdb's copy holds only in-frame clones and misses some; the assay was immunoSEQ multiplex PCR. The data hold under 300,000 clones, with 70% to 90% observed a single time. The V call is TRBV7-2, the J call TRBJ2-7, with D perhaps matching TRBD2 (5 bases). This sequence originates from a woman between 50 and 59 years old who had recovered from COVID-19. The sample consisted of PBMCs or T cells enriched from blood (not recorded which). The CDR3 region has the DNA TGTGCCAGCAGCTTGACTTCGGGATACTCTCACTCCTACGAGCAGTACTTC. Its protein product is CASSLTSGYSHSYEQYF.